A single sample gave rise to the 13 T cell receptor beta chains below, sequenced in a study of cytotoxic CD8 clonotypes in ibrutinib-treated CLL. Profiled with immunoSEQ multiplex PCR; TCRdb holds only in-frame clones, not every one. The repertoire consists of about 120,000 clones, with approximately 58% occurring once and the leading ten covering 30% to 45%. This sample comprised PBMCs, obtained after 24 months of ibrutinib treatment. Source of these receptors: a human donor with chronic lymphocytic leukemia.

This clone was picked up a small number of times. The genes are TRBV4-1 and TRBJ2-1; perhaps TRBD2 as D (6 bases). There are 17 residues in the CDR3. V was clipped by 1 base and J by 3 bases, with 16 bases between them. Germline V gene data show CDR1 as MGHRA and CDR2 as YSYEKL. This CDR3 reads CASSQVQDYRVYNEQFF. For the CDR3, the DNA is TGCGCCAGCAGCCAAGTCCAGGACTATAGAGTCTACAATGAGCAGTTCTTC.

This clone was counted a few times. The chain joins TRBV6-6 to TRBJ1-5; the match to TRBD1 covers 7 bases. V was pared by 6 bases and J by 1 base, with 9 bases of the junction left unmatched. There are 16 residues in the CDR3. Germline assignment: CDR1 MNHNY and CDR2 SVGAGI (reference sequence). The CDR3 DNA reads TGTGCCAGCAGGCCCGGTCGGGGACAGAGCAATCAGCCCCAGCATTTT. Translation: CASRPGRGQSNQPQHF.

V is TRBV2 and J is TRBJ1-6, with a possible D match to TRBD1 (5 bases). The CDR3 spans 12 residues. Germline CDR1 reads SNHLY; CDR2 reads FYNNEI. V shed 5 bases and J shed 9 bases, with 8 bases lying between them. DNA of the CDR3: TGTGCCAGCAGTACGACAGTTTCACCCCTCCACTTT. Protein product: CASSTTVSPLHF.

This chain links TRBV5-5 with TRBJ2-7, with D possibly being TRBD1 (7 bases). The CDR3 length is 13 residues. Germline V gene lookup returns CDR1 SGHKS and CDR2 YYEKEE (reference sequence). Trimming left V 2 bases short and J 6 bases short, with 12 bases between. The CDR3, as DNA: TGTGCCAGCAGCTTTCAGGGGGGTAGCGAGCAGTACTTC. Residues: CASSFQGGSEQYF. Looking up the rest from reference TRBV5-5 and TRBJ2-7 gives the full variable domain: DAGVTQSPTHLIKTRGQQVTLRCSPISGHKSVSWYQQVLGQGPQFIFQYYEKEERGRGNFPDRFSARQFPNYSSELNVNALLLGDSALYLCASSFQGGSEQYFGPGTRLTVT.

The chain employs TRBV27 and TRBJ2-3; D is possibly TRBD1 (5 bases). V was clipped by 5 bases and J by 1 base, with 13 bases between them. The CDR3 consists of 15 residues. Germline-derived CDR1 and CDR2 are MNHEY and SMNVEV (reference sequence). The CDR3 coding sequence is TGTGCCAGCAGTAATCTCAAGGGGCGCACAGATACGCAGTATTTT. As protein: CASSNLKGRTDTQYF.

This clone has only a few counts. The chain uses TRBV6-1 and TRBJ1-5, with TRBD1 matching 8 bases. V dropped 6 bases and J dropped 2; count of bases not matched to a gene: 3. The CDR3 length is 14 residues. The germline CDR1 and CDR2 sequences are MNHNS and SASEGT. CDR3 sequence (DNA): TGTGCCAGCAGGCCGGGACAGGGCAATCAGCCCCAGCATTTT. Translation gives CASRPGQGNQPQHF.

Only a few counts were recorded for this clone. This sequence joins TRBV9 and TRBJ2-3; a weak D match, TRBD1 (5 bases). V was shortened by 7 bases and J by 3 bases, with 9 bases between the two germline ends. Germline CDR1 is SGDLS and CDR2 is YYNGEE. The CDR3 covers 12 residues. DNA of the CDR3: TGTGCCAGCGCGAAGGGGACAGATACGCAGTATTTT. It is translated as CASAKGTDTQYF.

The chain recombines TRBV10-1 with TRBJ2-2, with 7 bases aligning to TRBD1. Germline lookup yields CDR1 WNHNN and CDR2 SYGVQD (reference sequence). The V and J ends lost 3 bases and 1 base, in that order; junction bases with no gene match: 11. The CDR3 is made up of 18 amino acids. CDR3 region: CASSDPLGRQGNTGELFF. As DNA, the CDR3 is TGCGCCAGCAGTGACCCCCTAGGTAGACAGGGGAACACCGGGGAGCTGTTTTTT.

V is TRBV7-2 and J is TRBJ2-7; D is uncertain. The CDR3 has 12 amino acids. V lost 8 bases, J lost 0 bases, and 8 bases lay in between. Germline CDR1 SGHTA, CDR2 FQGNSA. The CDR3 spells CASARYSYEQYF. The CDR3 DNA is TGTGCCAGCGCTCGGTACTCCTACGAGCAGTACTTC.

The V call is TRBV25-1, the J call TRBJ1-1; D ambiguous. CDR3 length equals 12 residues. Germline lookup yields CDR1 MGHDK and CDR2 SYGVNS. The V end lost 2 bases, the J end lost 9 bases, and 10 bases lay between the germline ends. The CDR3 here is CASSEGPGKAFF. The CDR3 region has the DNA TGTGCCAGCAGTGAAGGCCCGGGGAAAGCTTTCTTT.

The gene calls are TRBV5-4 and TRBJ2-1; D unclear. Trimming took off 3 bases at V and 9 bases at J, with 7 bases between the two ends. The CDR3 runs 11 residues. CDR1 is SGHNT, CDR2 YYREEE, per germline (reference sequence). The CDR3 region has the DNA TGTGCCAGCAGCTCTGGGTCTGAGCAGTTCTTC. Its protein is CASSSGSEQFF.

The V call is TRBV11-2, the J call TRBJ2-1; D not resolved. V was shortened by 0 bases and J by 5 bases, with 14 bases between the two germline ends. CDR1 and CDR2 (germline): SGHAT, FQNNGV. The CDR3 sequence is 16 residues long. CDR3 region: CASSLDPVARDNEQFF. In nucleotides, the CDR3 is TGTGCCAGCAGCTTAGATCCCGTCGCCCGGGACAATGAGCAGTTCTTC.

V usage is TRBV27 and J usage is TRBJ1-5; 7 bases match TRBD1. With V trimmed by 1 base and J by 7 bases, 1 base remained unmatched. CDR1 and CDR2 from the germline V gene are MNHEY and SMNVEV (reference sequence). The CDR3 runs 13 residues. This CDR3 is CASSLLGGQPQHF. The DNA of the CDR3 is TGTGCCAGCAGTTTATTAGGGGGCCAGCCCCAGCATTTT.